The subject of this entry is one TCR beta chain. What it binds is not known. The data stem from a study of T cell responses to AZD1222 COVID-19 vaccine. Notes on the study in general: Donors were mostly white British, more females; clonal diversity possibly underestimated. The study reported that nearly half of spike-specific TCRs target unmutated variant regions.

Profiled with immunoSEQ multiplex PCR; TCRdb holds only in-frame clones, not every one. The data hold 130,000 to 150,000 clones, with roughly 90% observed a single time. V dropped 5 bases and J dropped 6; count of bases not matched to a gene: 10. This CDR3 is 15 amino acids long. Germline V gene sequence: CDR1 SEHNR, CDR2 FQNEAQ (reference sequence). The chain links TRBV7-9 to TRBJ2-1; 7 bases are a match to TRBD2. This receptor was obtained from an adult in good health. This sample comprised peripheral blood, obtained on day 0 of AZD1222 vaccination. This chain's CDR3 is CASSPRGGKSNEQFF. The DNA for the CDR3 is TGTGCCAGCAGCCCCCGGGGAGGGAAGAGCAATGAGCAGTTCTTC.